Below, 15 T cell receptor beta chains from the same sample are listed, as sequenced in a study of cytomegalovirus exposure and HLA in healthy donors. PCR primers comprised 60 Vbeta and 13 Jbeta primers. Clones were read by immunoSEQ multiplex PCR, and TCRdb kept only the in-frame ones, dropping some. The data hold around 130,000 clones, with roughly 79% observed a single time. Source material: PBMCs. The receptors derive from a woman aged 35 to 49 in good health and CMV-seronegative.

The chain joins TRBV7-8 to TRBJ2-5; 8 bases line up with TRBD1. The CDR3 is 15 amino acids. V shed 5 bases, J shed 11 bases, and the junction held 16 bases outside the gene matches. Germline V gene lookup returns CDR1 SGHVS and CDR2 FQNEAQ. The CDR3 DNA reads as TGTGCCAGCAGCCCCCGGGACAGGCCCTGGGGGGAGCAGTACTTC. As protein: CASSPRDRPWGEQYF. The full variable domain, with the rest looked up from reference TRBV7-8 and TRBJ2-5, is GAGVSQSPRYKVAKRGQDVALRCDPISGHVSLFWYQQALGQGPEFLTYFQNEAQLDKSGLPSDRFFAERPEGSVSTLKIQRTQQEDSAVYLCASSPRDRPWGEQYFGPGTRLLVL.

This clone was detected only once. The chain carries TRBV28 and TRBJ2-3; TRBD1 matches 7 bases. The trim removed 6 bases at V and 6 bases at J, leaving 3 bases unmatched. This CDR3 comprises 12 residues. Germline V CDR1 and CDR2: MDHEN, SYDVKM. CDR3 protein: CASRYRGDTQYF. The CDR3 coding sequence is TGTGCCAGCAGGTACAGGGGCGATACGCAGTATTTT.

This clone was recorded only once. V gene TRBV28 combines with J gene TRBJ1-1; 9 bases are a match to TRBD1. The ends lost 6 bases at V and 4 bases at J; junction bases unmatched: 3. The CDR3 contains 13 residues. Looked up from germline, CDR1 is MDHEN and CDR2 is SYDVKM. DNA of the CDR3: TGTGCCAGCAGGGGACAGGGTCCCACTGAAGCTTTCTTT. This encodes CASRGQGPTEAFF.

The V and J genes are TRBV9 and TRBJ2-3; 7 bases match TRBD1. V lost 4 bases, J lost 5 bases, and 13 bases stayed unmatched. Germline V gene lookup returns CDR1 SGDLS and CDR2 YYNGEE. The CDR3 length is 16 residues. The CDR3 is CASSPSLRGLQDTQYF. The CDR3 DNA reads as TGTGCCAGCAGCCCGTCATTGAGGGGGCTACAAGATACGCAGTATTTT.

The chain links TRBV4-2 to TRBJ2-5, with 9 bases aligning to TRBD2. From germline, CDR1 is LGHNA and CDR2 YNFKEQ. Unmatched junction bases numbered 6, after V lost 0 bases and J lost 4 bases. The CDR3 sequence is 16 residues long. CDR3 in amino acids: CASSQESAGGRETQYF. CDR3 nucleotides: TGTGCCAGCAGCCAAGAATCAGCGGGGGGCAGAGAGACCCAGTACTTC.

The genes are TRBV5-1 and TRBJ2-1; no clear D. Trimming cost V 4 bases and J 1 base, with 15 bases left between them. CDR3 length: 16 amino acids. Germline assignment: CDR1 SGHRS and CDR2 YFSETQ. The CDR3 is CASSPSEVRSYNEQFF. The CDR3 nucleotides read TGCGCCAGCAGCCCATCTGAGGTAAGGTCCTACAATGAGCAGTTCTTC.

The chain is built from TRBV5-5 and TRBJ2-4; 8 bases match TRBD2. The CDR3 spans 20 residues. V gave up 0 bases and J gave up 1 base; unmatched junction bases: 15. Germline V lookup: CDR1 SGHKS, CDR2 YYEKEE (reference sequence). The CDR3 sequence is CASSLGAGLVKSQAKNIQYF. The CDR3 DNA follows: TGTGCCAGCAGCTTGGGGGCGGGACTAGTCAAGTCCCAGGCCAAAAACATTCAGTACTTC. Together with reference TRBV5-5 and TRBJ2-4, the CDR3 gives the full variable domain: DAGVTQSPTHLIKTRGQQVTLRCSPISGHKSVSWYQQVLGQGPQFIFQYYEKEERGRGNFPDRFSARQFPNYSSELNVNALLLGDSALYLCASSLGAGLVKSQAKNIQYFGAGTRLSVL.

A word on this clone: Other DNA variants within this sample encode the same CDR3. The gene calls are TRBV29-1 and TRBJ2-2; 8 bases line up with TRBD2. The CDR3 length is 14 residues. Germline V gene sequence: CDR1 SQVTM, CDR2 ANQGSEA. J gave up 5 bases and V 6 bases, and 8 bases lay outside the gene matches. DNA for the CDR3: TGCAGCGTAGTAGCGGGATCATTGACCGGGGAGCTGTTTTTT. It yields the protein CSVVAGSLTGELFF.

The chain is built from TRBV11-1 and TRBJ1-6; tentative D call: TRBD1 (6 bases). This CDR3 has 15 amino acids. The germline gives CDR1 SGHAT, CDR2 FQDESV (reference sequence). The V end was cut by 6 bases, the J end by 7 bases, with 16 bases between. The CDR3 here is CASRRTDRINSPLHF. The CDR3 DNA sequence: TGTGCCAGCAGGCGGACAGACCGCATCAATTCACCCCTCCACTTT. The complete variable domain, with remaining parts taken from reference TRBV11-1 and TRBJ1-6, reads EAEVAQSPRYKITEKSQAVAFWCDPISGHATLYWYRQILGQGPELLVQFQDESVVDDSQLPKDRFSAERLKGVDSTLKIQPAELGDSAMYLCASRRTDRINSPLHFGNGTRLTVT.

This clone has just one count. The genes are TRBV9 and TRBJ1-1; D not certain. V lost 0 bases, J lost 5 bases, and 14 bases lay in between. The CDR3 has 15 amino acids. Germline V gene data show CDR1 as SGDLS and CDR2 as YYNGEE. This CDR3 is CASSVAAGIETEAFF. For the CDR3, the DNA is TGTGCCAGCAGCGTAGCGGCGGGCATTGAGACTGAAGCTTTCTTT.

V is TRBV5-1 and J is TRBJ2-1, with 8 nucleotides matching TRBD1. V shed 7 bases and J 8 bases; nucleotides not matched to a gene: 17. Germline-derived CDR1 and CDR2 are SGHRS and YFSETQ. The CDR3 length is 16 residues. As DNA, the CDR3 is TGCGCCAGCTGTAAAGGGCTCGACAGGGGTATTCATGAGCAGTTCTTC. Its protein is CASCKGLDRGIHEQFF.

The chain has TRBV19 and TRBJ2-5, with D possibly TRBD1 on 5 matching bases. The CDR3 is 15 residues long. Germline V lookup: CDR1 LNHDA, CDR2 SQIVND (reference sequence). V was cut by 1 base and J by 7 bases, with 16 bases left in between. Here the CDR3 reads CASSIGEGAHGTQYF. DNA for the CDR3: TGTGCCAGTAGTATAGGGGAAGGGGCGCACGGGACCCAGTACTTC.

This chain links TRBV27 with TRBJ2-7; possible D gene TRBD1, 6 bases. The CDR3 covers 15 residues. Germline V gene data show CDR1 as MNHEY and CDR2 as SMNVEV (reference sequence). The V end was cut by 2 bases, the J end by 2 bases, with 13 bases between. The CDR3 loop is CASSLKPGHTYEQYF. The DNA of the CDR3 is TGTGCCAGCAGTTTAAAACCGGGACACACCTACGAGCAGTACTTC.

This chain uses TRBV5-1 with TRBJ2-5; 8 bases match TRBD2. The J call may be incorrect, as the DNA end agrees better with TRBJ2-7. The CDR3 covers 13 residues. Germline CDR1 and CDR2: SGHRS and YFSETQ. DNA for the CDR3: TGCGCCAGCAGCTTGGCCCGGGGGGGCGAGCAGTACTTC. Its protein product is CASSLARGGEQYF.

This chain links TRBV21-1 with TRBJ1-3; the table assigns TRBD1, which was not confirmed against the DNA. TRBV21-1 is tagged as a pseudogene. The CDR3 is 15 residues long. DNA for the CDR3: TGTGCCAGCAGCAACTGTGACAAGACTGGAAACACCATATATTTT. This translates into CASSNCDKTGNTIYF.